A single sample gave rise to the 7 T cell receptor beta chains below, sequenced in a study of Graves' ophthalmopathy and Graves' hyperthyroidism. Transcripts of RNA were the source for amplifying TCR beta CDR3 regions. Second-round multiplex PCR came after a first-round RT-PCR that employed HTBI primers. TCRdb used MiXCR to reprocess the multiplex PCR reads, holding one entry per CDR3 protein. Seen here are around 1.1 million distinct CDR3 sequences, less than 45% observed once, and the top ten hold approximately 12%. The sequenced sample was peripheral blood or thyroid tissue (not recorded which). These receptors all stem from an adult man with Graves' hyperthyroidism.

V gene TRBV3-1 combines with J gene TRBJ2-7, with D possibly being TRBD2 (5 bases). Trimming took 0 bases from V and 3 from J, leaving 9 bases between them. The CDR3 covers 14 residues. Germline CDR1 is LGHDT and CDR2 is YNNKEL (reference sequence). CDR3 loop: CASSQEPEGYEQYF. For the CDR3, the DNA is TGTGCCAGCAGCCAAGAACCCGAGGGCTACGAGCAGTACTTC.

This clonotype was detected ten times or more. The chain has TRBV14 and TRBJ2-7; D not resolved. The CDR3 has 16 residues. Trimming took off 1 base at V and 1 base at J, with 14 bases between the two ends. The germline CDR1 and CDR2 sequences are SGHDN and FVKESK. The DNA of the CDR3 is TGTGCCAGCAGCCAAGTCGCCGGGTCCTTATCCTACGAGCAGTACTTC. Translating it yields CASSQVAGSLSYEQYF. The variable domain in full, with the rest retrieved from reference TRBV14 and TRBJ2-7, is EAGVTQFPSHSVIEKGQTVTLRCDPISGHDNLYWYRRVMGKEIKFLLHFVKESKQDESGMPNNRFLAERTGGTYSTLKVQPAELEDSGVYFCASSQVAGSLSYEQYFGPGTRLTVT.

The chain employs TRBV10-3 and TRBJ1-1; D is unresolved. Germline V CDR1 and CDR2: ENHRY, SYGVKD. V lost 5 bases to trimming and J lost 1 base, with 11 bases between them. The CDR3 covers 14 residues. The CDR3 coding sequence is TGTGCCATCAGTTCCCGACGGGGGAACACTGAAGCTTTCTTT. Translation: CAISSRRGNTEAFF.

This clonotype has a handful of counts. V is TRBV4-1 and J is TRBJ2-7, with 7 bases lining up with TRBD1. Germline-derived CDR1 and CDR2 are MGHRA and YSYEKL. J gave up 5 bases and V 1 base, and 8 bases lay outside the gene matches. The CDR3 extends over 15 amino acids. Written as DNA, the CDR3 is TGCGCCAGCAGCCAAGTGGGACAGCGGCTTGACGAGCAGTACTTC. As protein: CASSQVGQRLDEQYF.

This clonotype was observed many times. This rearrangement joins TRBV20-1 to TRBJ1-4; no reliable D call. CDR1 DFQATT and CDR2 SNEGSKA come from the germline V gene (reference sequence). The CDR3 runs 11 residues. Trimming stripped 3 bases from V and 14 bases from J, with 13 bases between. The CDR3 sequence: CSASGGPGLFF. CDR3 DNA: TGCAGTGCTAGTGGTGGACCTGGCCTGTTTTTT.

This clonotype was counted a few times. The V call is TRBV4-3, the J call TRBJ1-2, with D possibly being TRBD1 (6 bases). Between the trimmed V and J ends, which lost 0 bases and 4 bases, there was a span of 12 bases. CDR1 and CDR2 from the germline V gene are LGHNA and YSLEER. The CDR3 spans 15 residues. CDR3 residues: CASSQDRLTGYGYTF. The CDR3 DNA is TGCGCCAGCAGCCAAGATCGATTGACAGGCTATGGCTACACCTTC.

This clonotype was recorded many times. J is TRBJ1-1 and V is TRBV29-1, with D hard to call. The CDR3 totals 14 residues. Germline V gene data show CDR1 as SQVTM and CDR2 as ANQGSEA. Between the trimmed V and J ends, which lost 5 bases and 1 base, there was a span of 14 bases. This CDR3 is CSVLPKSANTEAFF. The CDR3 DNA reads TGCAGCGTTCTGCCAAAATCAGCGAACACTGAAGCTTTCTTT.